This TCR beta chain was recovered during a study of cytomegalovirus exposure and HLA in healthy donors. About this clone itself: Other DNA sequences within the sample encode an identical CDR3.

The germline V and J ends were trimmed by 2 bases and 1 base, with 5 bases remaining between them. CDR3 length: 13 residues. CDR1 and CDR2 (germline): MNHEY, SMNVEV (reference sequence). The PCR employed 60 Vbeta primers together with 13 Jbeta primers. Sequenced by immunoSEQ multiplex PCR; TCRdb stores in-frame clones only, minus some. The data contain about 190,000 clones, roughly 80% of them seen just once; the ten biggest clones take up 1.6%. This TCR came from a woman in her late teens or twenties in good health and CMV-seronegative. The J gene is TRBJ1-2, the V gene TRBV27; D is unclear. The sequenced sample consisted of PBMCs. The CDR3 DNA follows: TGTGCCAGCAGTTTACGGGGTAACTATGGCTACACCTTC. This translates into CASSLRGNYGYTF.